This T cell receptor (beta chain) was identified in a study of T cell responses to AZD1222 COVID-19 vaccine. Broader study findings: Only six or seven AZD1222 recipients tested seropositive at baseline. Clonal diversity may have been underestimated, and the donors were mostly white British, with more females than males.

Recipients boosted at about 4 weeks or about 12 weeks are pooled. V was cut by 0 bases and J by 1 base, with 9 bases left in between. CDR1 LGHNA and CDR2 YNFKEQ come from the germline V gene. The CDR3 is 16 residues long. Remarks on this clone: What it binds is unknown.

Produced via immunoSEQ multiplex PCR; TCRdb's table is partial and in-frame only. The sample has 150,000 to 200,000 clones, about 89% seen once. The chain has TRBV4-2 and TRBJ1-4; D remains ambiguous. This clonotype was sampled from an adult who received the AZD1222 COVID-19 vaccine. Source: peripheral blood, taken 28 days after the second AZD1222 dose. CDR3 loop: CASSQEPAGTNEKLFF. Here the CDR3 DNA reads TGTGCCAGCAGCCAAGAGCCGGCGGGAACTAATGAAAAACTGTTTTTT.